The entry that follows covers one T cell receptor beta chain sequence. As yet, its antigen is unknown. This sample is part of a study of shared clonotypes between healthy human individuals. The overall study: A donor's plate count was three for CD4 naive and three for CD4 memory; CD8 naive had two and CD8 memory one. Study-level points and caveats: The study generally estimated greater richness for naive than memory subsets.

Using immunoSEQ multiplex PCR, the repertoire was profiled, and TCRdb retains in-frame clones only, with some absent. The table shows approximately 2,200,000 clones, with about 92% occurring only once. Selected positively for CCR7 and CD45RO-negative, naive CD8 cells excluded terminally differentiated effector memory CD45RA+ cells. None of the donors, who were healthy HIV-negative adults, had recently had acute infections or vaccinations. Unmatched junction bases numbered 12, after V lost 7 bases and J lost 6 bases. The CDR3 is made up of 16 amino acids. Germline CDR1 is MNHEY and CDR2 is SMNVEV (reference sequence).

The receptor was isolated from a man between 18 and 29 years old in good health. Some clones in this sample may be carry-over from other donors' samples. The rearrangement joins TRBV27 to TRBJ2-2; TRBD1 matches 9 bases. The specimen sequenced was naive CD8+ T cells from PBMCs. The CDR3 DNA is TGTGCCAGCACTGACGAGGGGGGACAGGGTGCCGGGGAGCTGTTTTTT. Translating it yields CASTDEGGQGAGELFF.